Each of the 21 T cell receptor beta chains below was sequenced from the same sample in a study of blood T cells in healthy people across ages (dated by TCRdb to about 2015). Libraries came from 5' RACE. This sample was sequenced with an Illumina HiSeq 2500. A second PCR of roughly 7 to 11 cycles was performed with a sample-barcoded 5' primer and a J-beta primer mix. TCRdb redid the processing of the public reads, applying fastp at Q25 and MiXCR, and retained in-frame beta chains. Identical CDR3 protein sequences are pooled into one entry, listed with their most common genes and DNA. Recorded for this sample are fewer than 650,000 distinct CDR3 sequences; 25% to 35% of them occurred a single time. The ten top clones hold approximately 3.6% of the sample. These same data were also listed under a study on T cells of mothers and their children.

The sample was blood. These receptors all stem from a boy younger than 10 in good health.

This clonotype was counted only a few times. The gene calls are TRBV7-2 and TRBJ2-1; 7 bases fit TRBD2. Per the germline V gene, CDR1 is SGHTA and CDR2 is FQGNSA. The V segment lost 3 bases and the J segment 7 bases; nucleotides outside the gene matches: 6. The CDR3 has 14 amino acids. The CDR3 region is CASSFSGGSNEQFF. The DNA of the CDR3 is TGTGCCAGCAGCTTCTCGGGGGGTAGTAATGAGCAGTTCTTC.

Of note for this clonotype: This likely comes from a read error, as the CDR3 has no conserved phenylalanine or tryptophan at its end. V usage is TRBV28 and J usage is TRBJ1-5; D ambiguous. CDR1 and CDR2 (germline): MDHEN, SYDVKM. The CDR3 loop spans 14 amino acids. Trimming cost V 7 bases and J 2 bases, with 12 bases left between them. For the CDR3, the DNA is TGTGCCAGCAAGACAAACGGCGGCAATCAGCCCCAGCATTAT. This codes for CASKTNGGNQPQHY.

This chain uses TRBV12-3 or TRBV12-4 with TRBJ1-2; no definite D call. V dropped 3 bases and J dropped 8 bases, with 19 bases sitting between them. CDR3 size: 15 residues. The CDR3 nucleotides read TGTGCCAGCAGTTTTAACCCCCGGGTTACGCGCGGCTACACCTTC. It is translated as CASSFNPRVTRGYTF.

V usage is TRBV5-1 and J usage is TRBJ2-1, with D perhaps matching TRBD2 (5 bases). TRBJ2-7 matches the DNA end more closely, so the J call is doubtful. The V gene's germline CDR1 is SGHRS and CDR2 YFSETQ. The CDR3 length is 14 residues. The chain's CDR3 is CASSLEASYNEQYF. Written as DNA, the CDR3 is TGCGCCAGCAGCTTGGAAGCTAGCTATAACGAGCAGTACTTC.

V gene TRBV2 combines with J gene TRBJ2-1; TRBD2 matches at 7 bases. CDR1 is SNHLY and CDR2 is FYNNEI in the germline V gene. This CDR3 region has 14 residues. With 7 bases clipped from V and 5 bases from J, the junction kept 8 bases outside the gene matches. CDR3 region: CASIRASGNNEQFF. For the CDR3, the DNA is TGTGCCAGCATTAGGGCTAGCGGAAACAATGAGCAGTTCTTC.

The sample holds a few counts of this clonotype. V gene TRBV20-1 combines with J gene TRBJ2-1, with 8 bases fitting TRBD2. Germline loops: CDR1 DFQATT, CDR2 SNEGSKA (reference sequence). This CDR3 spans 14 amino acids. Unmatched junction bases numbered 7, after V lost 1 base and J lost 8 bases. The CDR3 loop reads CSARGAGAPDEQFF. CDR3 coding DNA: TGCAGTGCTAGAGGAGCGGGGGCCCCCGATGAGCAGTTCTTC.

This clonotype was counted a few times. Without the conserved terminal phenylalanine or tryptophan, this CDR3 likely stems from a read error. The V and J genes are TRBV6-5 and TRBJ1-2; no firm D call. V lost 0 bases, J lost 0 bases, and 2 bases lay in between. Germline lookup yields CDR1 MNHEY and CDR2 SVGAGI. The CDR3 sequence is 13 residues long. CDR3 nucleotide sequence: TGTGCCAGCAGTTACTCGACTAACTATGGCTACACCCTC. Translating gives CASSYSTNYGYTL.

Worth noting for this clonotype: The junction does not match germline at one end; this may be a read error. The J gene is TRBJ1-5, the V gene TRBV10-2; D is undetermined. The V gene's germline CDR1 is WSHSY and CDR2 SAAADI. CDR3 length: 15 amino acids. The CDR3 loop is CASSGRRSSNQPQHF. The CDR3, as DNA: TGTGCCAGCAGTGGGCGACGGAGTAGCAATCAGCCCCAGCATTTT.

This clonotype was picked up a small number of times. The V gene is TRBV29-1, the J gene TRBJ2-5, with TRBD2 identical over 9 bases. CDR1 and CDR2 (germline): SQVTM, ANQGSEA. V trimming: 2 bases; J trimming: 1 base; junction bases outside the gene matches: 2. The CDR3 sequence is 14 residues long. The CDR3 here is CSVELAGRQETQYF. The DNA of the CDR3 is TGCAGCGTTGAACTAGCGGGGCGCCAAGAGACCCAGTACTTC.

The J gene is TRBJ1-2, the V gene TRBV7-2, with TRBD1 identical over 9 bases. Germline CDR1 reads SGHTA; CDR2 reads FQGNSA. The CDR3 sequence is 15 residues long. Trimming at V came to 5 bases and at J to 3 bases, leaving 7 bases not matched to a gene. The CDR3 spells CASSPRDRDHYGYTF. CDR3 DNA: TGTGCCAGCAGCCCGAGGGACAGGGATCACTATGGCTACACCTTC.

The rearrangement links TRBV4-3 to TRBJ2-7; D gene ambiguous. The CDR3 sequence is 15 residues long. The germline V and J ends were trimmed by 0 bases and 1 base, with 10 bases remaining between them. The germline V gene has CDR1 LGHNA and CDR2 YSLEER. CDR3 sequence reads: CASSQDPGPSYEQYF. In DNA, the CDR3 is TGCGCCAGCAGCCAAGACCCAGGTCCTTCCTACGAGCAGTACTTC.

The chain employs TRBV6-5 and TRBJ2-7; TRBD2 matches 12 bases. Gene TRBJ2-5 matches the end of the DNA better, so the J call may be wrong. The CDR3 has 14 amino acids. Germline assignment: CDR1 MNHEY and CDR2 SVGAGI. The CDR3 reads CASSATSGGGTQYF. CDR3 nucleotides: TGTGCCAGCAGTGCGACTAGCGGGGGAGGGACCCAGTACTTC.

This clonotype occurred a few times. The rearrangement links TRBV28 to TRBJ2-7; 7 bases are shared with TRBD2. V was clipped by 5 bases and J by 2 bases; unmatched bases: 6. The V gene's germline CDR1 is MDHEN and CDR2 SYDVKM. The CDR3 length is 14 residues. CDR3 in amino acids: CASSRSGRTYEQYF. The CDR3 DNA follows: TGTGCCAGCAGTCGATCCGGGAGGACCTACGAGCAGTACTTC.

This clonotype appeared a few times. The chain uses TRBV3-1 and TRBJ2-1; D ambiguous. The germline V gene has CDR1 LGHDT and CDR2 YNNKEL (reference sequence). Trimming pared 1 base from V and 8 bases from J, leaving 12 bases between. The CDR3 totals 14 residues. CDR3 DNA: TGTGCCAGCAGCCAAGTGGGTGGTCACGATGAGCAGTTCTTC. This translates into CASSQVGGHDEQFF.

CDR3 DNA: TGCGCCAGCAGCTTGGAGGCGGGACTAGCGGGAGGACAGTTCTTC. Amino acid sequence: CASSLEAGLAGGQFF. V usage is TRBV5-1 and J usage is TRBJ2-5, with TRBD2 identical over 15 bases. TRBJ2-1 matches the DNA end more closely, so the J call is doubtful. The CDR3 consists of 15 residues. The germline gives CDR1 SGHRS, CDR2 YFSETQ.

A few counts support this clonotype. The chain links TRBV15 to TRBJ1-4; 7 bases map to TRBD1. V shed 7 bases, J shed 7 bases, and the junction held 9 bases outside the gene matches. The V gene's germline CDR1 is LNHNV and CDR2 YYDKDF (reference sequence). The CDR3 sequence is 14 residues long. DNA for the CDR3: TGTGCCACCACCCCGTTGAGGGGGCTTGAAAAACTGTTTTTT. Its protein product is CATTPLRGLEKLFF.

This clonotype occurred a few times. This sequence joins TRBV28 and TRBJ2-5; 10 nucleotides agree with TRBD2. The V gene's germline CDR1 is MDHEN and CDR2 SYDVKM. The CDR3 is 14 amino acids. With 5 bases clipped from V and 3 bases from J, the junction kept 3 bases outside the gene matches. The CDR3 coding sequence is TGTGCCAGCAGTAGCCTAGCGGGGGAAGAGACCCAGTACTTC. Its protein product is CASSSLAGEETQYF.

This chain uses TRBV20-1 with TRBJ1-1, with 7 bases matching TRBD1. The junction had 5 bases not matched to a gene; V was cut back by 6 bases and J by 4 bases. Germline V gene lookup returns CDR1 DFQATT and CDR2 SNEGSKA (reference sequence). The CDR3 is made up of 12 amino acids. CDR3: CSASRQGTEAFF. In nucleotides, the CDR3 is TGCAGTGCCTCAAGACAGGGCACTGAAGCTTTCTTT.

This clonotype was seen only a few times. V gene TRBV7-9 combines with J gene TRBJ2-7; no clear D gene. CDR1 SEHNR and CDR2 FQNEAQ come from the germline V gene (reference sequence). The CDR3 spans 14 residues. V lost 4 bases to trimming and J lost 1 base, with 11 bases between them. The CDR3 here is CASSSKTHSYEQYF. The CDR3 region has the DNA TGTGCCAGCAGCTCAAAGACACATTCCTACGAGCAGTACTTC.

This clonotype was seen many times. The CDR3 bases are TGCAGTGCTAGAGGGGCCAGGGGTCTTTGGGGCTACACCTTC. This encodes CSARGARGLWGYTF. The J gene is TRBJ1-2, the V gene TRBV20-1; D possibly corresponds to TRBD1 (6 bases). The V end lost 1 base, the J end lost 8 bases, and 17 bases lay between the germline ends. This CDR3 has 14 amino acids. CDR1 and CDR2 (germline): DFQATT, SNEGSKA (reference sequence).

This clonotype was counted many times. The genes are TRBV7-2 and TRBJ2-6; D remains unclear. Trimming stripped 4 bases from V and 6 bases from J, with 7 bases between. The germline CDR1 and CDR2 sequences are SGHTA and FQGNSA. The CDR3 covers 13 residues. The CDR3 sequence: CASSYRMANVLTF. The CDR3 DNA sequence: TGTGCCAGCAGCTATAGGATGGCCAACGTCCTGACTTTC. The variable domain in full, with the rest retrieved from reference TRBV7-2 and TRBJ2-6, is GAGVSQSPSNKVTEKGKDVELRCDPISGHTALYWYRQSLGQGLEFLIYFQGNSAPDKSGLPSDRFSAERTGGSVSTLTIQRTQQEDSAVYLCASSYRMANVLTFGAGSRLTVL.